This passage covers 7 T cell receptor beta chains from one sample sequenced in a study of cytomegalovirus exposure and HLA in healthy donors. The PCR contained 60 Vbeta and 13 Jbeta primers. Here immunoSEQ multiplex PCR was the method, and the copy in TCRdb shows in-frame clones only, minus some. The sample includes some 150,000 clones, roughly 86% of them seen just once. The sequenced material came from PBMCs. The source of these receptors is a man younger than 30 in good health and CMV-seropositive.

V and J are TRBV5-1 and TRBJ1-2, with TRBD1 identical over 7 bases. V shed 6 bases and J 4 bases; nucleotides not matched to a gene: 9. CDR1 is SGHRS and CDR2 is YFSETQ in the germline V gene. The CDR3 has 14 residues. The CDR3 DNA follows: TGCGCCAGCAACTTCGAGGGGGCCGGCTATGGCTACACCTTC. Translating gives CASNFEGAGYGYTF.

This sequence joins TRBV7-6 and TRBJ1-5; 7 bases match TRBD1. The CDR3 is made up of 14 amino acids. Trimming at V came to 4 bases and at J to 4 bases, leaving 4 bases not matched to a gene. The V gene's germline CDR1 is SGHVS and CDR2 FNYEAQ. In nucleotides, the CDR3 is TGTGCCAGCAGCTCGGGACAGCCGAATCAGCCCCAGCATTTT. The encoded protein is CASSSGQPNQPQHF.

The chain joins TRBV5-1 to TRBJ2-7, with TRBD1 as a possible D gene (5 bases). Per germline, CDR1 SGHRS and CDR2 YFSETQ. The CDR3 is 14 amino acids. The V and J ends lost 1 base and 3 bases respectively, with 11 bases between them. This chain's CDR3 is CASSLIGANYEQYF. The CDR3 region has the DNA TGCGCCAGCAGCTTGATAGGGGCAAACTACGAGCAGTACTTC.

V usage is TRBV7-9 and J usage is TRBJ2-3; D might be TRBD1 (6 bases). V gave up 6 bases and J gave up 4 bases, with 14 bases separating them. The germline V gene encodes CDR1 SEHNR and CDR2 FQNEAQ (reference sequence). CDR3 size: 14 residues. The CDR3 loop is CASSSQGLSDTQYF. The CDR3 region has the DNA TGTGCCAGCAGTTCGCAGGGGCTCTCAGATACGCAGTATTTT.

The rearrangement joins TRBV6-5 to TRBJ2-5; 13 bases align to TRBD2. V gave up 5 bases and J gave up 4 bases; unmatched junction bases: 4. CDR1 and CDR2 from the germline V gene are MNHEY and SVGAGI. This CDR3 has 15 amino acids. The CDR3 coding sequence is TGTGCCAGCAGTGGTTGGACTAGCGGGAGAGAGACCCAGTACTTC. This encodes CASSGWTSGRETQYF.

The chain is built from TRBV2 and TRBJ1-1, with D possibly being TRBD1 (6 bases). Germline loops: CDR1 SNHLY, CDR2 FYNNEI. The CDR3 runs 14 residues. Trimming cost V 7 bases and J 0 bases, with 12 bases left between them. This chain's CDR3 is CASIRTAMNTEAFF. The CDR3 DNA reads TGTGCCAGCATTCGGACAGCCATGAACACTGAAGCTTTCTTT. The variable domain in full, completed from reference TRBV2 and TRBJ1-1, reads EPEVTQTPSHQVTQMGQEVILRCVPISNHLYFYWYRQILGQKVEFLVSFYNNEISEKSEIFDDQFSVERPDGSNFTLKIRSTKLEDSAMYFCASIRTAMNTEAFFGQGTRLTVV.

CDR3 residues: CASSQTGQQETQYF. The CDR3 DNA sequence: TGTGCCAGCAGTCAAACGGGACAGCAAGAGACCCAGTACTTC. The chain recombines TRBV28 with TRBJ2-5, with 7 positions matching TRBD1. Germline V gene lookup returns CDR1 MDHEN and CDR2 SYDVKM. This CDR3 is built from 14 residues. V shed 5 bases, J shed 2 bases, and the junction held 5 bases outside the gene matches.